This T cell receptor (beta chain) was captured by sequencing in a study of T cell changes during pregnancy in multiple sclerosis. Germline CDR1 is SGHNT and CDR2 is YYREEE (reference sequence). The CDR3 totals 11 residues. V dropped 4 bases and J dropped 9 bases, with 7 bases sitting between them. Using immunoSEQ multiplex PCR, the repertoire was profiled, and TCRdb retains in-frame clones only, with some absent. This table has roughly 79,000 clones, around 90% appearing once. The clonotype originates from a female donor with multiple sclerosis, enrolled in a pregnancy study. The V and J genes are TRBV5-4 and TRBJ2-2, with a tentative D call TRBD2 (5 bases). Here the sequenced sample was CD4+ T cells from peripheral blood mononuclear cells, taken before pregnancy. The CDR3, as DNA: TGTGCCAGCAGCGGAGGTCGGGAGCTGTTTTTT. This gives the protein CASSGGRELFF.